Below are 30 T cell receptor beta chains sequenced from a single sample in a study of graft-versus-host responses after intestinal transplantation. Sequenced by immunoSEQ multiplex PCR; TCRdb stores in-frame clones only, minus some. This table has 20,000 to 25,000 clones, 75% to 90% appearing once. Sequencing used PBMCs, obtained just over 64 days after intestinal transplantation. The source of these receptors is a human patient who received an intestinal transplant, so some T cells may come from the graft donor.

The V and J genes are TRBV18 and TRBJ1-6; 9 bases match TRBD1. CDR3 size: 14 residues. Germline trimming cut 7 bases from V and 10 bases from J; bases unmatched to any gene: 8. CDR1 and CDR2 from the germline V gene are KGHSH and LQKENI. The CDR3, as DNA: TGTGCCAGCTGCGGGGGACAGGGTCAGTCACCCCTCCACTTT. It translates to CASCGGQGQSPLHF.

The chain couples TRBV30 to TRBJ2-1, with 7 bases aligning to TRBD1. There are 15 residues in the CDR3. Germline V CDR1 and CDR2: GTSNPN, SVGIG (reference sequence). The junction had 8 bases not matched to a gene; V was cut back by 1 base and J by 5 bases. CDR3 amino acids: CAWSDDRDQDNEQFF. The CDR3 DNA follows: TGTGCCTGGAGTGATGACAGGGATCAAGACAATGAGCAGTTCTTC.

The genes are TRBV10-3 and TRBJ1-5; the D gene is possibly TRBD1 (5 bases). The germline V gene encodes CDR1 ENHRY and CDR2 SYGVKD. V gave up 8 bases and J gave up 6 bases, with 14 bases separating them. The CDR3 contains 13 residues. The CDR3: CAIGGRRGQPQHF. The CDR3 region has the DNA TGTGCCATCGGGGGGAGAAGGGGTCAGCCCCAGCATTTT.

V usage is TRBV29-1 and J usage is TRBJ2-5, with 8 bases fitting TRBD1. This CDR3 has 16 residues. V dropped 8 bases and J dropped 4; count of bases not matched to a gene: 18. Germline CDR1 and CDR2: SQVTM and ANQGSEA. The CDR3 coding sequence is TGCAGCAGCCGACAGGGGCCGAACGGGGTCGGAGAGACCCAGTACTTC. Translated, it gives CSSRQGPNGVGETQYF.

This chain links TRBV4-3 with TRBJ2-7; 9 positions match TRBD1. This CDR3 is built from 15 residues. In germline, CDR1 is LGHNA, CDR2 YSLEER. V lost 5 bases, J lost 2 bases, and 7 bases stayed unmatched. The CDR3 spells CASSSRQGEPYEQYF. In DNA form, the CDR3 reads TGCGCCAGCAGCTCCCGACAGGGGGAACCCTACGAGCAGTACTTC.

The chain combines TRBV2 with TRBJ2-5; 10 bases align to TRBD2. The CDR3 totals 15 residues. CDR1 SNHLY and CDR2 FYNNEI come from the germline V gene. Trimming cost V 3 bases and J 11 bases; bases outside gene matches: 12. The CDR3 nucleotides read TGTGCCAGCAGTGAGGTTGCGGGACTAGCGAGGGAGCAGTACTTC. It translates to CASSEVAGLAREQYF.

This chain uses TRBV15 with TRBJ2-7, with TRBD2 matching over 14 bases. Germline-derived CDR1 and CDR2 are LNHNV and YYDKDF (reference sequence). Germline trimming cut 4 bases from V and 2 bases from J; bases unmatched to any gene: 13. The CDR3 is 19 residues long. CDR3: CATSIGRTSGGNHTYEQYF. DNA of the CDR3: TGTGCCACCAGCATAGGTAGGACTAGCGGGGGGAATCATACCTACGAGCAGTACTTC.

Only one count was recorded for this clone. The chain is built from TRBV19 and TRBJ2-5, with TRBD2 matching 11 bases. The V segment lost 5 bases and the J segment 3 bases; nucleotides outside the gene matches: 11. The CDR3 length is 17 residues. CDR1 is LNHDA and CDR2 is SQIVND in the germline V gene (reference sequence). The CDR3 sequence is CASSVDLLTSGEETQYF. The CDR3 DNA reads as TGTGCCAGTAGTGTCGACCTCCTGACTAGCGGGGAAGAGACCCAGTACTTC.

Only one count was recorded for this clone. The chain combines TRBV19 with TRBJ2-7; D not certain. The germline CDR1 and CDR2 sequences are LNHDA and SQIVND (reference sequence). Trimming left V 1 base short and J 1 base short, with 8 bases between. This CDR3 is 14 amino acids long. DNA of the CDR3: TGTGCCAGTAGTATAGTATATCTATCCTACGAGCAGTACTTC. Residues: CASSIVYLSYEQYF.

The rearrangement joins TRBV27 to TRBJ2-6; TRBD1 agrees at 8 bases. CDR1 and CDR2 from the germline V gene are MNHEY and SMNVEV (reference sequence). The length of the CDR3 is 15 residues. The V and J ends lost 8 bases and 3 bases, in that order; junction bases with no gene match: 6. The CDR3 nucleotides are TGTGCCAGCTGTGCAGGGGGCGGTGGGGCCAACGTCCTGACTTTC. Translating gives CASCAGGGGANVLTF.

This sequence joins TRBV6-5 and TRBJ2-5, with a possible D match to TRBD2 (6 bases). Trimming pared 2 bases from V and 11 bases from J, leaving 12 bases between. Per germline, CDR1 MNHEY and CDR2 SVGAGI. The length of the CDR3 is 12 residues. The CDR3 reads CASSYGGGEQYF. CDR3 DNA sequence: TGTGCCAGCAGTTACGGGGGAGGTGAGCAGTACTTC.

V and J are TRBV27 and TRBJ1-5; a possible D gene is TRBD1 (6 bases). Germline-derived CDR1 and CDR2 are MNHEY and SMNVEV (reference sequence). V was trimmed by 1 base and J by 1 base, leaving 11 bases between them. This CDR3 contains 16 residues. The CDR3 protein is CASSLWGPGSNQPQHF. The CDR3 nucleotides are TGTGCCAGCAGTTTATGGGGGCCTGGGAGCAATCAGCCCCAGCATTTT.

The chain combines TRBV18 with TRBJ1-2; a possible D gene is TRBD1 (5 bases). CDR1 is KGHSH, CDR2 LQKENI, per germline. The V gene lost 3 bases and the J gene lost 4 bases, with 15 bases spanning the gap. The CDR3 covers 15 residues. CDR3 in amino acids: CASSPSGQDLYGYTF. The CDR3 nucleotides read TGTGCCAGCTCACCTTCGGGGCAGGACCTCTATGGCTACACCTTC.

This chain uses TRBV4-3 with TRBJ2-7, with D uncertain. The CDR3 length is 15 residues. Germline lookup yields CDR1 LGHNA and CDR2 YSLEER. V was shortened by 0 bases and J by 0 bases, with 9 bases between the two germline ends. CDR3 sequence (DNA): TGCGCCAGCAGCCAAGAAAGCCCGGACTCCTACGAGCAGTACTTC. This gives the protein CASSQESPDSYEQYF.

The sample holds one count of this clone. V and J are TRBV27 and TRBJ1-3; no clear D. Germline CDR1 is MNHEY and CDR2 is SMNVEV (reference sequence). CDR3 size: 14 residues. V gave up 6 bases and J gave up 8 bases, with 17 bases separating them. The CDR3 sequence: CASSPLPPGDTIYF. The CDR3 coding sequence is TGTGCCAGCAGCCCTCTTCCGCCCGGGGACACCATATATTTT.

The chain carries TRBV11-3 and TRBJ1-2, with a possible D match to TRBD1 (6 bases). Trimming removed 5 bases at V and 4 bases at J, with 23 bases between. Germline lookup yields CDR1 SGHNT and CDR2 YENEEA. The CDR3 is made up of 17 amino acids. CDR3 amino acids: CASSPRDTTPGGYGYTF. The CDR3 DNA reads TGTGCCAGCAGCCCCCGGGACACCACCCCGGGGGGCTATGGCTACACCTTC. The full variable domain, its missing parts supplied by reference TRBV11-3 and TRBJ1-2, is EAGVVQSPRYKIIEKKQPVAFWCNPISGHNTLYWYLQNLGQGPELLIRYENEEAVDDSQLPKDRFSAERLKGVDSTLKIQPAELGDSAVYLCASSPRDTTPGGYGYTFGSGTRLTVV.

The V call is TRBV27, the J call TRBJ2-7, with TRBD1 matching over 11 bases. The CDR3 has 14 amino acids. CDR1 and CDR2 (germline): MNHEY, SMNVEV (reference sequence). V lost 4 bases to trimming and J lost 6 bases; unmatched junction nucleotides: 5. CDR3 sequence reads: CASSSGTGGSEQYF. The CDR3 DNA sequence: TGTGCCAGCAGTTCCGGGACAGGGGGTTCCGAGCAGTACTTC.

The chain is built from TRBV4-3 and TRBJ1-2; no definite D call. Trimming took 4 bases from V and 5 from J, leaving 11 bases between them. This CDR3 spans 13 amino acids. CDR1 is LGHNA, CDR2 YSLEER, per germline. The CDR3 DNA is TGCGCCAGCAGCCCGGGGTCTGAATATGGCTACACCTTC. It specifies CASSPGSEYGYTF.

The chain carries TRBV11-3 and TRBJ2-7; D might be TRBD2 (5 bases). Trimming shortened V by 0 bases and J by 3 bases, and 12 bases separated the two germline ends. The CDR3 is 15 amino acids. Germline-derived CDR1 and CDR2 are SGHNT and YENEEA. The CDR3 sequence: CASSLDGSAHYEQYF. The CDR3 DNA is TGTGCCAGCAGCTTAGATGGTAGCGCCCACTACGAGCAGTACTTC. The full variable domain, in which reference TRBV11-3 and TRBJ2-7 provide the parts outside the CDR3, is EAGVVQSPRYKIIEKKQPVAFWCNPISGHNTLYWYLQNLGQGPELLIRYENEEAVDDSQLPKDRFSAERLKGVDSTLKIQPAELGDSAVYLCASSLDGSAHYEQYFGPGTRLTVT.

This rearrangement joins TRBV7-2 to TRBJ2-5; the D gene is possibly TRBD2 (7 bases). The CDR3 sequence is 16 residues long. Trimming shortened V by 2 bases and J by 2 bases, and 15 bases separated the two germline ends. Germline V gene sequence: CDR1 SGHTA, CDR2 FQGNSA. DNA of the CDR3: TGTGCCAGCAGCTTACTCCCCGCGGGGGCACAAGAGACCCAGTACTTC. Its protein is CASSLLPAGAQETQYF.

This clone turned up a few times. The CDR3 spells CASSDSISGANVLTF. In DNA form, the CDR3 reads TGTGCCAGCAGTGACAGCATCTCTGGGGCCAACGTCCTGACTTTC. The V and J genes are TRBV6-4 and TRBJ2-6; D not certain. V gave up 2 bases and J gave up 0 bases, with 5 bases separating them. The CDR3 is 15 amino acids. Germline V gives CDR1 MRHNA, CDR2 SNTAGT.

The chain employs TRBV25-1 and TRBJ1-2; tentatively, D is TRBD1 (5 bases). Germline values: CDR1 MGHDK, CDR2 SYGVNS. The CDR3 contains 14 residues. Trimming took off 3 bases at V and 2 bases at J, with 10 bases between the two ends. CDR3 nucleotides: TGTGCCAGCAGTGAGTACGGACACAACTATGGCTACACCTTC. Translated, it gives CASSEYGHNYGYTF.

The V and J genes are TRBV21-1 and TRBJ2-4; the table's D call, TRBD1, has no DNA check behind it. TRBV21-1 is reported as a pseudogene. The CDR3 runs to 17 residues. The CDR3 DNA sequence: TGTGCCAGCAGCGGAGAGGGGGACAAGCTAGCCAAAAACATTCAGTACTTC. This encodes CASSGEGDKLAKNIQYF.

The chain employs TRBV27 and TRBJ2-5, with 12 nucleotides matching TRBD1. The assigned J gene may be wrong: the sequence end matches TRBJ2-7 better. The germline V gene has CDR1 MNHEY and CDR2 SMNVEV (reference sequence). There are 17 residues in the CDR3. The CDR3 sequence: CASSRELPGQGAGEQYF. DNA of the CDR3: TGTGCCAGCAGTCGCGAACTTCCGGGACAGGGGGCGGGCGAGCAGTACTTC.

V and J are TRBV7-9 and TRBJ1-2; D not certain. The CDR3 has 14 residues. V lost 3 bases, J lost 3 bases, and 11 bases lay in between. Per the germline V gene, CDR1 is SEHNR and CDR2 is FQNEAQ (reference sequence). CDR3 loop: CASSFSGEDYGYTF. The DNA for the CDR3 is TGTGCCAGCAGCTTCAGTGGGGAGGACTATGGCTACACCTTC.

The CDR3 nucleotides are TGCGCCAGCAGCCAAGGGGGGGACGAGCAGTACTTC. It is translated as CASSQGGDEQYF. This sequence joins TRBV4-3 and TRBJ2-7; D is possibly TRBD2 (6 bases). The germline CDR1 and CDR2 sequences are LGHNA and YSLEER. Trimming shortened V by 1 base and J by 5 bases, and 6 bases separated the two germline ends. The CDR3 is 12 residues long.

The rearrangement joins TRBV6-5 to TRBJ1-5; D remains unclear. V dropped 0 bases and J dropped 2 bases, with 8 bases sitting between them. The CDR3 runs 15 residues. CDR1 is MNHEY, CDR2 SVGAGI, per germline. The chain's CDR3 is CASSYSGIGNQPQHF. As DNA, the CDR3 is TGTGCCAGCAGTTACTCAGGGATAGGCAATCAGCCCCAGCATTTT.

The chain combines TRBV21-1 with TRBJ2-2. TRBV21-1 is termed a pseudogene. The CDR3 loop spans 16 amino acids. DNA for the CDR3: TGTGCCAGCAGCGGGATAGGAGCCGCGAACACCGGGGAGCTGTTTTTT. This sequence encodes CASSGIGAANTGELFF.

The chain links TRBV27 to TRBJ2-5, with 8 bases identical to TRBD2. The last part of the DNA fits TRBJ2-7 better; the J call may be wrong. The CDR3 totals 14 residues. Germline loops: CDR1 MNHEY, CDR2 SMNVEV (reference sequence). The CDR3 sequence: CASSYSGDHYEQYF. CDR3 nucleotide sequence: TGTGCCAGCAGTTATAGCGGGGACCACTACGAGCAGTACTTC.

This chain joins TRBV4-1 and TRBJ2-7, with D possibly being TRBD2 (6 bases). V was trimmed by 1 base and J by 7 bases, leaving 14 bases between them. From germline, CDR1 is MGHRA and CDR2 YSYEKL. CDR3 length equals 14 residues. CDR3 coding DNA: TGCGCCAGCAGCCAAGGGATCCTAGCGCGTGAGCAGTACTTC. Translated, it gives CASSQGILAREQYF.